Presented here are 14 T cell receptor beta chains from one specimen sequenced in a study of blood T cell repertoires in COVID-19. Some clones are missing from TCRdb's copy, which holds only in-frame ones; the method was immunoSEQ multiplex PCR. The sample has under 250,000 clones; about 83% are singletons. Sequencing was performed on peripheral blood. The receptors originated from a woman in her forties or fifties with acute or convalescent COVID-19.

The rearrangement links TRBV7-9 to TRBJ2-7, with 11 bases fitting TRBD2. The CDR3 spans 18 residues. V gave up 4 bases and J gave up 5 bases; unmatched junction bases: 16. Germline assignment: CDR1 SEHNR and CDR2 FQNEAQ (reference sequence). The CDR3 region is CASSSASRTSGWGHEQYF. The CDR3 DNA sequence: TGTGCCAGCAGCTCGGCAAGCCGGACTAGCGGGTGGGGCCACGAGCAGTACTTC. Together with reference TRBV7-9 and TRBJ2-7, the CDR3 gives the full variable domain: DTGVSQNPRHKITKRGQNVTFRCDPISEHNRLYWYRQTLGQGPEFLTYFQNEAQLEKSRLLSDRFSAERPKGSFSTLEIQRTEQGDSAMYLCASSSASRTSGWGHEQYFGPGTRLTVT.

This clone has more than one count but fewer than ten. The CDR3 sequence: CASSPLGGVNTEAFF. The CDR3 coding sequence is TGTGCCAGCAGCCCCCTCGGAGGAGTTAACACTGAAGCTTTCTTT. The J gene is TRBJ1-1, the V gene TRBV11-2; D ambiguous. Germline loops: CDR1 SGHAT, CDR2 FQNNGV. CDR3 length: 15 amino acids. Trimming took 5 bases from V and 2 from J, leaving 15 bases between them.

The chain carries TRBV5-1 and TRBJ2-1; 8 bases align to TRBD1. The germline gives CDR1 SGHRS, CDR2 YFSETQ. J lost 6 bases, V lost 2 bases, and 16 bases had no gene match. The CDR3 contains 18 residues. The CDR3 loop reads CASSFSHSRTGLGNEQFF. The CDR3, as DNA: TGCGCCAGCAGCTTTTCTCATTCCCGGACAGGGTTAGGCAATGAGCAGTTCTTC.

The chain combines TRBV28 with TRBJ1-1, with D uncertain. Trimming shortened V by 5 bases and J by 6 bases, and 19 bases separated the two germline ends. This CDR3 comprises 15 residues. Germline assignment: CDR1 MDHEN and CDR2 SYDVKM. This CDR3 is CASSPGLGNQAEAFF. CDR3 DNA: TGTGCCAGCAGTCCCGGACTGGGGAATCAGGCTGAAGCTTTCTTT.

The J gene is TRBJ1-6, the V gene TRBV2, with 7 bases matching TRBD1. The germline V gene has CDR1 SNHLY and CDR2 FYNNEI. Unmatched junction bases numbered 6, after V lost 6 bases and J lost 7 bases. The CDR3 length is 14 residues. The CDR3 region is CASRPGTANSPLHF. The CDR3 DNA sequence: TGTGCCAGCAGGCCCGGGACAGCAAATTCACCCCTCCACTTT.

On this clone: Different DNA sequences within this sample yield the same CDR3. This sequence joins TRBV5-4 and TRBJ2-5; D gene ambiguous. This CDR3 spans 12 amino acids. From germline, CDR1 is SGHNT and CDR2 YYREEE (reference sequence). V lost 4 bases and J lost 4, with 8 bases in between. CDR3 in amino acids: CASSLTRETQYF. For the CDR3, the DNA is TGTGCCAGCAGCCTCACTCGAGAGACCCAGTACTTC.

The chain recombines TRBV3-1 (or the pseudogene TRBV3-2) with TRBJ2-5; a possible D gene is TRBD1 (5 bases). The germline gives CDR1 LGHDT, CDR2 YNNKEL (reference sequence). Trimming cost V 9 bases and J 2 bases, with 13 bases left between them. CDR3 length: 13 amino acids. The CDR3 region has the DNA TGTGCCAGTGACAGCCGTTTACAAGAGACCCAGTACTTC. The encoded protein is CASDSRLQETQYF.

The chain has TRBV6-5 and TRBJ2-3; 8 bases map to TRBD1. Germline loops: CDR1 MNHEY, CDR2 SVGAGI. The CDR3 loop spans 15 amino acids. J was trimmed by 4 bases and V by 6 bases; bases with no gene match: 9. The CDR3 DNA follows: TGTGCCAGCAGGTCCTGGCAGGGGGCTGCAGATACGCAGTATTTT. Its protein product is CASRSWQGAADTQYF.

This rearrangement joins TRBV6-4 to TRBJ2-1; 7 bases are shared with TRBD2. The junction had 14 bases not matched to a gene; V was cut back by 8 bases and J by 1 base. The CDR3 sequence is 17 residues long. Germline values: CDR1 MRHNA, CDR2 SNTAGT. The CDR3 DNA reads TGTGCCAGCCACTACTTACGAGCGGGGCTATCCTACAATGAGCAGTTCTTC. It translates to CASHYLRAGLSYNEQFF.

This chain connects TRBV24-1 to TRBJ2-5; 8 nucleotides agree with TRBD2. The trim removed 4 bases at V and 1 base at J, leaving 7 bases unmatched. Germline V gene sequence: CDR1 KGHDR, CDR2 SFDVKD. The CDR3 extends over 16 amino acids. CDR3 residues: CATSEGRLASQETQYF. DNA of the CDR3: TGTGCCACCAGTGAGGGGAGACTAGCGTCCCAAGAGACCCAGTACTTC.

The rearrangement links TRBV3-1 (or the pseudogene TRBV3-2) to TRBJ2-7; 11 bases line up with TRBD1. Germline V lookup: CDR1 LGHDT, CDR2 YNNKEL (reference sequence). The CDR3 length is 15 residues. V lost 4 bases, J lost 5 bases, and 7 bases stayed unmatched. The CDR3 sequence is CASSRPGQGVDEQYF. DNA of the CDR3: TGTGCCAGCAGCCGCCCGGGACAGGGGGTCGACGAGCAGTACTTC.

The rearrangement links TRBV10-3 to TRBJ1-4; weak D call: TRBD1 (6 bases). The length of the CDR3 is 14 residues. Germline V lookup: CDR1 ENHRY, CDR2 SYGVKD. Trimming cost V 2 bases and J 6 bases, with 10 bases left between them. CDR3 sequence (DNA): TGTGCCATCAGTGAGCAGGGGAGGGATGAAAAACTGTTTTTT. It encodes CAISEQGRDEKLFF.

The chain combines TRBV3-1 (or the pseudogene TRBV3-2) with TRBJ2-5, with D possibly being TRBD1 (6 bases). CDR3 size: 13 residues. CDR1 and CDR2 from the germline V gene are LGHDT and YNNKEL (reference sequence). V was pared by 2 bases and J by 2 bases, with 6 bases between. CDR3 bases: TGTGCCAGCAGCCAACAGGGGCAAGAGACCCAGTACTTC. Its protein is CASSQQGQETQYF.

This chain joins TRBV7-2 and TRBJ2-4, with TRBD1 identical over 9 bases. The CDR3 is 14 residues long. Germline V lookup: CDR1 SGHTA, CDR2 FQGNSA. Unmatched junction bases numbered 7, after V lost 2 bases and J lost 11 bases. The CDR3 DNA reads TGTGCCAGCAGCTTAACAGGGGGCCTTAGGGTTCAGTACTTC. This codes for CASSLTGGLRVQYF.